Shown below are 15 T cell receptor beta chains from a single sample sequenced in a study of blood T cell repertoires in COVID-19 (dated by TCRdb to the early 2020s). Libraries were constructed by the immunoSEQ multiplex PCR assay. Held by TCRdb, this immuneACCESS table contains in-frame sequences only and omits some clones. Under half of the omission traces to an unresolved V gene where checked; the cause of the rest is unknown. The sample data list 200,000 to 300,000 clones, and 75% to 90% of these were observed just once. The ten largest account for nearly 2% of the sample. The specimen was peripheral blood. The receptor source for this set is a man younger than 40 with active or convalescent COVID-19.

The chain is built from TRBV4-1 and TRBJ1-1; 7 nucleotides match TRBD1. There are 15 residues in the CDR3. Per germline, CDR1 MGHRA and CDR2 YSYEKL. The J segment lost 4 bases and the V segment lost 0 bases, leaving 5 bases of the junction unmatched. The CDR3 DNA follows: TGCGCCAGCAGCCAAGAGTTTAAGGGGGCCACTGAAGCTTTCTTT. Amino acids: CASSQEFKGATEAFF.

The chain employs TRBV5-6 and TRBJ1-5; D is uncertain. The germline V gene encodes CDR1 SGHDT and CDR2 YYEEEE. CDR3 length equals 16 residues. V dropped 0 bases and J dropped 0 bases, with 10 bases sitting between them. This CDR3 reads CASSLVYRHSNQPQHF. The CDR3 DNA reads as TGTGCCAGCAGCTTGGTCTACAGACATAGCAATCAGCCCCAGCATTTT.

The chain employs TRBV25-1 and TRBJ1-1; tentative D call: TRBD1 (5 bases). The germline V gene has CDR1 MGHDK and CDR2 SYGVNS. Between the trimmed V and J ends, which lost 0 bases and 1 base, there was a span of 9 bases. This CDR3 is built from 15 residues. The CDR3 loop is CASSEYRDSNTEAFF. The CDR3 DNA follows: TGTGCCAGCAGTGAATACCGGGACTCGAACACTGAAGCTTTCTTT.

The chain carries TRBV13 and TRBJ1-4, with TRBD1 identical over 8 bases. CDR1 and CDR2 (germline): PRHDT, FYEKMQ (reference sequence). With 6 bases clipped from V and 3 bases from J, the junction kept 3 bases outside the gene matches. CDR3 length: 14 amino acids. The CDR3 nucleotides are TGTGCCAGCAGTCCGACAGGGGCTAATGAAAAACTGTTTTTT. Its protein is CASSPTGANEKLFF.

V gene TRBV10-1 combines with J gene TRBJ1-3, with TRBD1 matching 7 bases. The junction had 6 bases not matched to a gene; V was cut back by 3 bases and J by 4 bases. Per the germline V gene, CDR1 is WNHNN and CDR2 is SYGVQD (reference sequence). CDR3 length: 15 residues. This chain's CDR3 is CASSDQPGQGNTIYF. Written as DNA, the CDR3 is TGCGCCAGCAGTGACCAACCGGGACAGGGAAACACCATATATTTT.

The V and J genes are TRBV7-6 and TRBJ2-3; tentatively, D is TRBD2 (7 bases). CDR1 and CDR2 from the germline V gene are SGHVS and FNYEAQ. The CDR3 totals 15 residues. V was pared by 1 base and J by 5 bases, with 13 bases between. This chain's CDR3 is CASSLGGGPGDTQYF. CDR3 coding DNA: TGTGCCAGCAGCTTAGGGGGGGGGCCTGGAGATACGCAGTATTTT.

The V call is TRBV6-6, the J call TRBJ2-7; TRBD2 is a possible D gene (6 bases). V gave up 2 bases and J gave up 2 bases, with 13 bases separating them. The germline V gene encodes CDR1 MNHNY and CDR2 SVGAGI (reference sequence). This CDR3 has 15 residues. CDR3: CASSYTGGRPYEQYF. DNA for the CDR3: TGTGCCAGCAGTTACACTGGTGGGAGGCCCTACGAGCAGTACTTC.

The rearrangement uses TRBV19 and TRBJ1-5; D is possibly TRBD1 (6 bases). Germline CDR1 and CDR2: LNHDA and SQIVND (reference sequence). This CDR3 comprises 15 residues. Trimming removed 6 bases from V and 0 bases from J, with 12 bases in between. Here the CDR3 reads CASSLTGYSNQPQHF. In DNA, the CDR3 is TGTGCCAGTAGCCTGACAGGCTATAGCAATCAGCCCCAGCATTTT.

The V call is TRBV27, the J call TRBJ2-2; D not resolved. The CDR3 runs 15 residues. The ends were cut back, 5 bases at V and 1 base at J, with 11 bases in the middle. Germline-derived CDR1 and CDR2 are MNHEY and SMNVEV (reference sequence). This CDR3 is CASSPNNLNTGELFF. In DNA, the CDR3 is TGTGCCAGCAGTCCGAACAACCTGAACACCGGGGAGCTGTTTTTT.

In this sample, this clone turned up a few times. The V and J genes are TRBV11-1 and TRBJ1-6; D ambiguous. CDR1 is SGHAT and CDR2 is FQDESV in the germline V gene (reference sequence). The CDR3 runs 16 residues. Trimming pared 2 bases from V and 13 bases from J, leaving 21 bases between. The CDR3 loop reads CASSLHSPSIHPPLHF. CDR3 bases: TGTGCCAGCAGCTTACACAGCCCATCAATTCACCCCCCCCTCCACTTT.

The chain has TRBV19 and TRBJ1-4; tentatively, D is TRBD1 (6 bases). The V gene lost 3 bases and the J gene lost 8 bases, with 16 bases spanning the gap. This CDR3 contains 15 residues. Germline V gene lookup returns CDR1 LNHDA and CDR2 SQIVND (reference sequence). DNA for the CDR3: TGTGCCAGTAGTATTCCCGGTACAGGGTACGAAAAACTGTTTTTT. Protein: CASSIPGTGYEKLFF.

This clone was seen a single time. The chain has TRBV3-1 (or the pseudogene TRBV3-2) and TRBJ1-5, with 10 bases fitting TRBD1. V lost 4 bases, J lost 7 bases, and 4 bases stayed unmatched. The CDR3 runs 14 residues. Germline CDR1 is LGHDT and CDR2 is YNNKEL (reference sequence). DNA of the CDR3: TGTGCCAGCAGCCGGACAGGGGGGAACCAGCCCCAGCATTTT. Translation: CASSRTGGNQPQHF.

The chain carries TRBV11-2 and TRBJ2-7; maybe TRBD2 (5 bases). The CDR3 totals 12 residues. CDR1 SGHAT and CDR2 FQNNGV come from the germline V gene. V was clipped by 5 bases and J by 5 bases, with 10 bases between them. As DNA, the CDR3 is TGTGCCAGCAGCCCGAGGGTCGACGAGCAGTACTTC. Amino acid sequence: CASSPRVDEQYF.

The chain joins TRBV30 to TRBJ1-6, with 9 bases that match TRBD1. The germline V gene has CDR1 GTSNPN and CDR2 SVGIG (reference sequence). Germline trimming cut 5 bases from V and 9 bases from J; bases unmatched to any gene: 5. The CDR3 spans 13 residues. The CDR3 reads CAWGGQGSSPLHF. The CDR3 DNA sequence: TGTGCCTGGGGGGGACAGGGAAGTTCACCCCTCCACTTT.

The rearrangement links TRBV9 to TRBJ2-5; D is ambiguous. Germline values: CDR1 SGDLS, CDR2 YYNGEE. Between the trimmed V and J ends, which lost 1 base and 1 base, there was a span of 5 bases. The CDR3 loop spans 13 amino acids. CDR3 residues: CASSVNFQETQYF. DNA of the CDR3: TGTGCCAGCAGCGTAAACTTCCAAGAGACCCAGTACTTC. Together with reference TRBV9 and TRBJ2-5, the CDR3 gives the full variable domain: DSGVTQTPKHLITATGQRVTLRCSPRSGDLSVYWYQQSLDQGLQFLIQYYNGEERAKGNILERFSAQQFPDLHSELNLSSLELGDSALYFCASSVNFQETQYFGPGTRLLVL.